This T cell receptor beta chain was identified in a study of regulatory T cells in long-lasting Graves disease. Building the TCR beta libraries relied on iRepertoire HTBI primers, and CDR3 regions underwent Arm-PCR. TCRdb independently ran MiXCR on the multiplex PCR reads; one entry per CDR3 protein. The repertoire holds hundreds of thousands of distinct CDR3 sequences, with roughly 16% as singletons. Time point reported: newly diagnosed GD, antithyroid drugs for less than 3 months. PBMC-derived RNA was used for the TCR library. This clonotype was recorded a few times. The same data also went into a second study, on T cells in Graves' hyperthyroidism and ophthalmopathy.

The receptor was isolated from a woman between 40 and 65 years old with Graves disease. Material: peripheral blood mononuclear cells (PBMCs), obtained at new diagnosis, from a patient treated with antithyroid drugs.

CDR3: CASSRRVSEQGEAFF. The CDR3 bases are TGTGCCAGCAGCCGCCGGGTCTCAGAGCAGGGTGAAGCTTTCTTT. J is TRBJ1-1 and V is TRBV11-2, with a tentative D call TRBD1 (5 bases). V gave up 5 bases and J gave up 7 bases, with 20 bases separating them. The CDR3 sequence is 15 residues long. The germline V gene encodes CDR1 SGHAT and CDR2 FQNNGV. Full variable domain (missing parts from reference TRBV11-2 and TRBJ1-1): EAGVAQSPRYKIIEKRQSVAFWCNPISGHATLYWYQQILGQGPKLLIQFQNNGVVDDSQLPKDRFSAERLKGVDSTLKIQPAKLEDSAVYLCASSRRVSEQGEAFFGQGTRLTVV.